Presented here are 22 T cell receptor beta chains from one specimen sequenced in a study of human T cells and chemical hapten exposure. Time point denoted: pre-sensitization, week 0. Treatment indicated: therapeutic diphenylcyclopropenone sensitization with weekly scalp DPC. In TCRdb, the RACE reads were re-called with MiXCR into one record per CDR3 protein. The data show tens of thousands of distinct CDR3 sequences, 13% to 15% seen once. The sample was whole blood, taken in connection with sensitization to the hapten diphenylcyclopropenone (DPC). These receptors originate from a woman between 45 and 60 years old with alopecia areata. Some clones in this sample may be carry-over from other donors' samples.

V usage is TRBV10-2 and J usage is TRBJ1-5, with D possibly matching TRBD1 (5 bases). The CDR3 runs 15 residues. With 6 bases removed from V and 2 bases from J, the gap between germline ends came to 14 bases. The germline CDR1 and CDR2 sequences are WSHSY and SAAADI. The CDR3 spells CASRFGQGGNQPQHF. Written as DNA, the CDR3 is TGCGCCAGCAGGTTCGGCCAGGGAGGCAATCAGCCCCAGCATTTT.

The J gene is TRBJ1-1, the V gene TRBV6-5, with a tentative D call TRBD1 (5 bases). This CDR3 has 14 residues. Germline assignment: CDR1 MNHEY and CDR2 SVGAGI. V was shortened by 6 bases and J by 1 base, with 12 bases between the two germline ends. CDR3 sequence reads: CASSRRGPNTEAFF. Here the CDR3 DNA reads TGTGCCAGCAGCAGAAGGGGACCGAACACTGAAGCTTTCTTT.

CDR3 sequence reads: CASGWDLRGYGTDTQYF. The CDR3 DNA is TGTGCCAGCGGCTGGGACCTGCGAGGTTACGGCACAGATACGCAGTATTTT. The chain combines TRBV5-5 with TRBJ2-3; D assignment may be TRBD1 or TRBD2 (5 bases each). Trimming removed 7 bases from V and 1 base from J, with 22 bases in between. From germline, CDR1 is SGHKS and CDR2 YYEKEE (reference sequence). This CDR3 has 17 residues. Supplemented by reference TRBV5-5 and TRBJ2-3, the full variable domain reads DAGVTQSPTHLIKTRGQQVTLRCSPISGHKSVSWYQQVLGQGPQFIFQYYEKEERGRGNFPDRFSARQFPNYSSELNVNALLLGDSALYLCASGWDLRGYGTDTQYFGPGTRLTVL.

The rearrangement uses TRBV20-1 and TRBJ2-3; D gene uncertain. Trimming shortened V by 3 bases and J by 6 bases, and 10 bases separated the two germline ends. Germline V gene data show CDR1 as DFQATT and CDR2 as SNEGSKA (reference sequence). This CDR3 spans 12 amino acids. DNA of the CDR3: TGCAGTGCTAGTTATGAGCCCGATACGCAGTATTTT. Its protein product is CSASYEPDTQYF.

The J gene is TRBJ2-3, the V gene TRBV12-3 or TRBV12-4; TRBD2 aligns across 9 bases. The CDR3 runs 16 residues. The ends lost 2 bases at V and 5 bases at J; junction bases unmatched: 8. This CDR3 reads CASSLRAGGPKDTQYF. The DNA of the CDR3 is TGTGCCAGCAGTTTACGGGCGGGAGGGCCGAAAGATACGCAGTATTTT.

This clonotype came up a few times. This sequence joins TRBV20-1 and TRBJ2-5; no firm D call. Trimming shortened V by 1 base and J by 4 bases, and 10 bases separated the two germline ends. The CDR3 loop spans 13 amino acids. The germline V gene has CDR1 DFQATT and CDR2 SNEGSKA (reference sequence). CDR3 in amino acids: CSARVKVAETQYF. CDR3 nucleotide sequence: TGCAGTGCTAGAGTTAAGGTCGCAGAGACCCAGTACTTC.

The chain links TRBV20-1 to TRBJ2-1, with TRBD2 matching over 9 bases. The germline CDR1 and CDR2 sequences are DFQATT and SNEGSKA (reference sequence). The length of the CDR3 is 14 residues. The CDR3 sequence is CAKRLAATYNEQFF. DNA of the CDR3: TGCGCTAAAAGACTAGCGGCAACCTACAATGAGCAGTTCTTC.

This clonotype came up a few times. The chain is built from TRBV20-1 and TRBJ2-1; 10 positions match TRBD2. CDR1 and CDR2 from the germline V gene are DFQATT and SNEGSKA (reference sequence). V dropped 2 bases and J dropped 5; count of bases not matched to a gene: 3. The CDR3 sequence is 14 residues long. The CDR3 sequence: CSARRTSGHNEQFF. In nucleotides, the CDR3 is TGCAGTGCTAGAAGGACTAGCGGCCACAATGAGCAGTTCTTC.

The chain recombines TRBV6-5 with TRBJ2-1; D unclear. The CDR3 consists of 11 residues. The V and J ends lost 1 base and 6 bases respectively, with 1 base between them. The germline gives CDR1 MNHEY, CDR2 SVGAGI. The CDR3, as DNA: TGTGCCAGCAGTTACTTCAATGAGCAGTTCTTC. Its translation is CASSYFNEQFF.

This clonotype was found a few times. The gene calls are TRBV7-2 and TRBJ1-4; 10 bases align to TRBD1. V shed 4 bases and J 8 bases; nucleotides not matched to a gene: 7. Germline CDR1 and CDR2: SGHTA and FQGNSA. The CDR3 length is 15 residues. DNA for the CDR3: TGTGCCAGCAGCTCCCGGGACAGGGGTAGCGAAAAACTGTTTTTT. Its protein product is CASSSRDRGSEKLFF.

This clonotype was counted only a few times. DNA of the CDR3: TGCAGTGCTAGAAGGACTCCAACCGGGGAGCTGTTTTTT. This codes for CSARRTPTGELFF. The chain links TRBV20-1 to TRBJ2-2, with D possibly matching TRBD2 (5 bases). Trimming took 2 bases from V and 5 from J, leaving 9 bases between them. CDR1 and CDR2 from the germline V gene are DFQATT and SNEGSKA (reference sequence). The CDR3 has 13 residues.

The chain combines TRBV5-1 with TRBJ2-1, with D perhaps TRBD2 (5 bases). Trimming shortened V by 2 bases and J by 5 bases, and 14 bases separated the two germline ends. The germline CDR1 and CDR2 sequences are SGHRS and YFSETQ. The CDR3 runs 15 residues. In nucleotides, the CDR3 is TGCGCCAGCAGCTTCCCTAGCAGCTCAAACAATGAGCAGTTCTTC. Its translation: CASSFPSSSNNEQFF. Using reference TRBV5-1 and TRBJ2-1 for the parts outside the CDR3, the full variable domain is KAGVTQTPRYLIKTRGQQVTLSCSPISGHRSVSWYQQTPGQGLQFLFEYFSETQRNKGNFPGRFSGRQFSNSRSEMNVSTLELGDSALYLCASSFPSSSNNEQFFGPGTRLTVL.

The V and J genes are TRBV6-5 and TRBJ1-3; D unresolved. Looked up from germline, CDR1 is MNHEY and CDR2 is SVGAGI. The V end lost 2 bases, the J end lost 0 bases, and 8 bases lay between the germline ends. The CDR3 is 15 amino acids. CDR3 residues: CASSYRGGSGNTIYF. CDR3 nucleotide sequence: TGTGCCAGCAGTTACAGAGGCGGCTCTGGAAACACCATATATTTT.

The chain links TRBV27 to TRBJ2-7; perhaps TRBD2 as D (5 bases). Germline loops: CDR1 MNHEY, CDR2 SMNVEV (reference sequence). V was clipped by 0 bases and J by 6 bases, with 15 bases between them. CDR3 length equals 15 residues. CDR3 protein: CASSLSARVATEQYF. The CDR3 DNA reads as TGTGCCAGCAGTTTATCGGCTAGGGTAGCGACCGAGCAGTACTTC.

This chain joins TRBV20-1 and TRBJ2-1; perhaps TRBD1 as D (6 bases). Germline lookup yields CDR1 DFQATT and CDR2 SNEGSKA (reference sequence). The CDR3 covers 15 residues. Trimming took off 6 bases at V and 8 bases at J, with 23 bases between the two ends. DNA for the CDR3: TGCAGTGCCAATACCCGGGACAACATTTGGGATGAGCAGTTCTTC. Translated, it gives CSANTRDNIWDEQFF.

This clonotype was recorded a few times. The genes are TRBV29-1 and TRBJ2-7, with TRBD1 matching over 10 bases. There are 12 residues in the CDR3. Germline-derived CDR1 and CDR2 are SQVTM and ANQGSEA. Unmatched junction bases numbered 6, after V lost 7 bases and J lost 6 bases. Here the CDR3 reads CSAGTGVFEQYF. In DNA, the CDR3 is TGCAGCGCCGGGACAGGGGTTTTCGAGCAGTACTTC.

This clonotype was detected only a few times. The chain is built from TRBV6-6 and TRBJ2-7; perhaps D is TRBD1 or TRBD2 (5 bases each). Germline values: CDR1 MNHNY, CDR2 SVGAGI (reference sequence). V dropped 6 bases and J dropped 3 bases, with 15 bases sitting between them. CDR3 length: 14 residues. CDR3 coding DNA: TGTGCCAGCAGGATTACCGGGACGGGCTACGAGCAGTACTTC. Amino acid sequence: CASRITGTGYEQYF.

The chain combines TRBV19 with TRBJ2-7; maybe TRBD1 (5 bases). This CDR3 is 14 amino acids long. Germline assignment: CDR1 LNHDA and CDR2 SQIVND (reference sequence). V lost 3 bases to trimming and J lost 0 bases, with 9 bases between them. DNA of the CDR3: TGTGCCAGTAGTATGACAGAGAGCTCCTACGAGCAGTACTTC. It is translated as CASSMTESSYEQYF.

This clonotype was observed a handful of times. The genes are TRBV5-6 and TRBJ2-5; D might be TRBD1 (6 bases). Trimming stripped 5 bases from V and 3 bases from J, with 14 bases between. CDR1 is SGHDT and CDR2 is YYEEEE in the germline V gene. The CDR3 loop spans 14 amino acids. The CDR3 here is CASRPGQNEETQYF. The DNA of the CDR3 is TGTGCCAGCAGGCCAGGACAGAACGAAGAGACCCAGTACTTC.

This clonotype was found once. This chain joins TRBV3-1 and TRBJ1-2; tentatively, D is TRBD1 (5 bases). Germline lookup yields CDR1 LGHDT and CDR2 YNNKEL (reference sequence). Trimming pared 1 base from V and 7 bases from J, leaving 7 bases between. The CDR3 has 12 amino acids. The CDR3 sequence is CASSQVQGGYTF. Written as DNA, the CDR3 is TGTGCCAGCAGCCAAGTCCAGGGTGGCTACACCTTC.

This clonotype has only a few counts. The V and J genes are TRBV18 and TRBJ1-2; unclear D gene. The germline V gene has CDR1 KGHSH and CDR2 LQKENI. The V end lost 3 bases, the J end lost 8 bases, and 16 bases lay between the germline ends. There are 14 residues in the CDR3. CDR3 in DNA: TGTGCCAGCTCACCGACGCAGGCGCGAAAGGGCTACACCTTC. It yields the protein CASSPTQARKGYTF. The full variable domain, completed using reference TRBV18 and TRBJ1-2, is NAGVMQNPRHLVRRRGQEARLRCSPMKGHSHVYWYRQLPEEGLKFMVYLQKENIIDESGMPKERFSAEFPKEGPSILRIQQVVRGDSAAYFCASSPTQARKGYTFGSGTRLTVV.

This clonotype was recorded a few times. J is TRBJ2-5 and V is TRBV29-1; TRBD1 or TRBD2 may be the D gene (5 bases each). V was trimmed by 6 bases and J by 4 bases, leaving 18 bases between them. Germline-derived CDR1 and CDR2 are SQVTM and ANQGSEA. The CDR3 runs 14 residues. The CDR3 DNA follows: TGCAGCGTGCTATGGGGACCTGGGTCAGAGACCCAGTACTTC. This translates into CSVLWGPGSETQYF.